This TCR beta chain was recorded in a study of shared clonotypes between healthy human individuals. The data were produced by immunoSEQ multiplex PCR, yet TCRdb's version contains in-frame clones alone and is incomplete. The sample has 550,000 to 650,000 clones; approximately 96% are singletons. The CDR3 length is 17 residues. The V end was cut by 7 bases, the J end by 5 bases, with 26 bases between. Germline V gene sequence: CDR1 LNHDA, CDR2 SQIVND (reference sequence). Naive CD8 cells, CD45RO-negative and positively selected for CCR7, excluded terminally differentiated effector memory CD45RA+ cells. This clone occurred once.

Sequences were obtained from naive CD8+ T cells sorted from blood. The chain joins TRBV19 to TRBJ1-2, with D perhaps TRBD1 (5 bases). The source of this sequence is a woman between 25 and 40 years old in good health. DNA for the CDR3: TGTGCCAGTACCGATGACAGTCGAATTGCATATGGGTATGGCTACACCTTC. Protein sequence: CASTDDSRIAYGYGYTF.